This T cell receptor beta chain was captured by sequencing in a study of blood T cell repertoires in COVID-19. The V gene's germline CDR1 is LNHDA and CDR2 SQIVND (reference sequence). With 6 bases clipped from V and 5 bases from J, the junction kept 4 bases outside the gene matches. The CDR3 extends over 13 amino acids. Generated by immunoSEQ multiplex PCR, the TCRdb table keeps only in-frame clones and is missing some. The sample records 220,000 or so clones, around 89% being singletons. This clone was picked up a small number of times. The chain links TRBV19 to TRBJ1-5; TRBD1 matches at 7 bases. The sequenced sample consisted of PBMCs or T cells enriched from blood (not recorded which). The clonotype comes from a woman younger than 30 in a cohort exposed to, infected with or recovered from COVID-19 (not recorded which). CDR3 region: CASSTQGYQPQHF. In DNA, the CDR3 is TGTGCCAGTAGCACACAGGGGTATCAGCCCCAGCATTTT.